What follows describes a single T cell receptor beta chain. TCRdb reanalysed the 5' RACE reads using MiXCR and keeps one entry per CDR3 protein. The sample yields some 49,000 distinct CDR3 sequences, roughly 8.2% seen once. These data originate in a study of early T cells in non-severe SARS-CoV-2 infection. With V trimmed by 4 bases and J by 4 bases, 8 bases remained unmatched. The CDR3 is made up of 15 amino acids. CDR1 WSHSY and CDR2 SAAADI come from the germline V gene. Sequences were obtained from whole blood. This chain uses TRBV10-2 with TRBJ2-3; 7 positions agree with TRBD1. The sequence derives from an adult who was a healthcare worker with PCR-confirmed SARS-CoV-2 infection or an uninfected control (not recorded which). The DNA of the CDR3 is TGCGCCAGCAGTGGGTCAGACAGGGTGCCAGATACGCAGTATTTT. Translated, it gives CASSGSDRVPDTQYF.